The following is a T cell receptor (beta chain) sequence with its context. The data derive from a study of blood T cells in healthy people across ages. The CDR3 consists of 18 residues. CDR1 and CDR2 from the germline V gene are SGHTA and FQGNSA. J lost 7 bases, V lost 2 bases, and 10 bases had no gene match. The authors ran a second PCR of roughly 6 to 11 cycles using a sample-barcoded 5' primer and a J-beta primer mix. TCRdb recomputed calls from the 5' RACE reads with MiXCR, one row per CDR3 protein. The data contain under 2,000,000 distinct CDR3 sequences, around half of them singletons. In terms of origin and age, donors were healthy Caucasian individuals from Russia aged 6 to 90.

Sequences were obtained from blood. This receptor was taken from a woman aged 40 to 50 in good health. The chain couples TRBV7-2 to TRBJ2-3; TRBD2 matches at 15 bases. CDR3 coding DNA: TGTGCCAGCAGCTTAACCCTCGGACTAGCGGGGGGGTGGCATACGCAGTATTTT. Residues: CASSLTLGLAGGWHTQYF.